This T cell receptor beta chain was identified during a study of T cell changes during pregnancy in multiple sclerosis. Assay: immunoSEQ multiplex PCR; the TCRdb copy retains only in-frame clones and omits some. Of tens of thousands of clones listed, around 90% are singletons. The trim removed 4 bases at V and 6 bases at J, leaving 7 bases unmatched. The CDR3 covers 15 residues. Germline lookup yields CDR1 SGHRS and CDR2 YFSETQ. The chain recombines TRBV5-1 with TRBJ2-3; 11 positions match TRBD2. The TCR sequence derives from a female donor with multiple sclerosis, enrolled in a pregnancy study. Sequenced here: peripheral blood, sampled in the first trimester of pregnancy. The CDR3 loop is CASSVGLAAQDTQYF. DNA of the CDR3: TGCGCCAGCAGCGTGGGACTAGCGGCGCAGGATACGCAGTATTTT. Based on the CDR3 plus reference TRBV5-1 and TRBJ2-3, the full variable domain is KAGVTQTPRYLIKTRGQQVTLSCSPISGHRSVSWYQQTPGQGLQFLFEYFSETQRNKGNFPGRFSGRQFSNSRSEMNVSTLELGDSALYLCASSVGLAAQDTQYFGPGTRLTVL.